One sample yielded the 27 T cell receptor beta chains listed below, sequenced in a study of blood T cells in healthy people across ages. PCR was performed a second time for roughly 7 to 11 cycles using a sample-barcoded 5' primer and a J-beta primer mix. TCRdb redid the calling of the 5' RACE reads with MiXCR, one entry per CDR3 protein. The table shows roughly 700,000 distinct CDR3 sequences, with 20% to 25% occurring only once. These data also formed part of another study, on T cells of mothers and their children.

Sample: blood. These TCRs come from a boy between 10 and 17 years old in good health.

This clonotype was recorded a few times. The gene calls are TRBV7-8 and TRBJ2-6, with 11 bases identical to TRBD1. The CDR3 runs to 18 residues. Germline lookup yields CDR1 SGHVS and CDR2 FQNEAQ. The junction had 7 bases not matched to a gene; V was cut back by 5 bases and J by 1 base. The CDR3 reads CASSGRTGGTSGANVLTF. The CDR3 DNA reads as TGTGCCAGCAGCGGCAGGACAGGGGGCACTTCTGGGGCCAACGTCCTGACTTTC.

This clonotype was detected a few times. The V and J genes are TRBV4-3 and TRBJ1-2, with 7 bases identical to TRBD1. After removal of 3 bases from V and 1 base from J, the junction contained 5 bases not matched to a gene. The CDR3 consists of 15 residues. From germline, CDR1 is LGHNA and CDR2 YSLEER. CDR3 protein: CASSHLDRDNYGYTF. The CDR3 region has the DNA TGCGCCAGCAGCCACCTAGACAGGGATAACTATGGCTACACCTTC.

The chain joins TRBV20-1 to TRBJ2-5; 14 bases are shared with TRBD2. The J call may be mistaken, given a closer DNA end match to TRBJ2-7. CDR1 and CDR2 from the germline V gene are DFQATT and SNEGSKA (reference sequence). The length of the CDR3 is 16 residues. The CDR3 DNA reads TGCAGTGCTAGAGTCGGGACTAGCGGGGGTCCCTACGAGCAGTACTTC. It translates to CSARVGTSGGPYEQYF.

The chain employs TRBV27 and TRBJ2-1; D could derive from TRBD1 or TRBD2 (5 bases each). Trimming removed 3 bases from V and 4 bases from J, with 10 bases in between. There are 14 residues in the CDR3. Germline-derived CDR1 and CDR2 are MNHEY and SMNVEV (reference sequence). The CDR3 sequence: CASSFGGLYNEQFF. Here the CDR3 DNA reads TGTGCCAGCAGTTTTGGGGGTTTATACAATGAGCAGTTCTTC.

CDR3 residues: CASAPTGALQETQYF. The CDR3 region has the DNA TGTGCCAGCGCCCCGACAGGGGCCCTACAAGAGACCCAGTACTTC. The chain employs TRBV27 and TRBJ2-5, with 8 bases lining up with TRBD1. Germline CDR1 is MNHEY and CDR2 is SMNVEV (reference sequence). The CDR3 runs to 15 residues. V lost 8 bases to trimming and J lost 2 bases; unmatched junction nucleotides: 10.

The gene calls are TRBV6-6 and TRBJ1-2; tentative D call: TRBD1 (5 bases). The CDR3 length is 12 residues. Germline CDR1 MNHNY, CDR2 SVGAGI (reference sequence). Trimming removed 4 bases from V and 6 bases from J, with 9 bases in between. CDR3: CASSLGEDGYTF. The CDR3 DNA is TGTGCCAGCAGTTTAGGGGAAGATGGCTACACCTTC.

This clonotype has more than one count but fewer than ten. The genes are TRBV11-2 and TRBJ1-4; 8 nucleotides agree with TRBD1. The V gene's germline CDR1 is SGHAT and CDR2 FQNNGV. The CDR3 is 17 amino acids. V dropped 1 base and J dropped 13; count of bases not matched to a gene: 17. The CDR3 DNA reads TGTGCCAGCAGCTTAGGAACGACGTGGACAGGGACGTCGGGACTGTTTTTT. Amino acids: CASSLGTTWTGTSGLFF.

This clonotype came up a few times. The chain combines TRBV25-1 with TRBJ1-2, with D hard to call. Germline V CDR1 and CDR2: MGHDK, SYGVNS. This CDR3 has 13 amino acids. V lost 1 base to trimming and J lost 7 bases, with 10 bases between them. The CDR3 sequence: CASSEWGEGGYTF. The CDR3 DNA reads TGTGCCAGCAGTGAATGGGGAGAGGGTGGCTACACCTTC.

The chain recombines TRBV2 with TRBJ2-7, with 9 bases fitting TRBD1. CDR3 length: 18 amino acids. The germline V gene has CDR1 SNHLY and CDR2 FYNNEI. V lost 4 bases, J lost 4 bases, and 17 bases stayed unmatched. The CDR3 spells CASSVARGLGTGFYEQYF. CDR3 DNA: TGTGCCAGCAGTGTTGCACGCGGTCTGGGGACAGGGTTTTACGAGCAGTACTTC.

J is TRBJ1-1 and V is TRBV6-2 or TRBV6-3; weak D call: TRBD1 (6 bases). The CDR3 runs to 12 residues. Germline CDR1 MNHEY, CDR2 SVGEGT. V was clipped by 2 bases and J by 6 bases, with 7 bases between them. CDR3 sequence: CASSYKGAEAFF. In DNA form, the CDR3 reads TGTGCCAGCAGTTACAAGGGGGCTGAAGCTTTCTTT.

Only a few counts were recorded for this clonotype. The rearrangement joins TRBV12-3 or TRBV12-4 to TRBJ2-1; TRBD2 matches at 8 bases. The CDR3 totals 15 residues. The junction had 8 bases not matched to a gene; V was cut back by 6 bases and J by 4 bases. CDR3: CASSIFAGGYNEQFF. The DNA for the CDR3 is TGTGCCAGCAGCATCTTTGCGGGAGGTTACAATGAGCAGTTCTTC.

This rearrangement joins TRBV4-1 to TRBJ2-2; 9 bases fit TRBD1. The germline CDR1 and CDR2 sequences are MGHRA and YSYEKL. The CDR3 extends over 17 amino acids. Unmatched junction bases numbered 6, after V lost 1 base and J lost 3 bases. CDR3 in DNA: TGCGCCAGCAGCCAAGTGTATTGGGACAGGGACACCGGGGAGCTGTTTTTT. Translated, it gives CASSQVYWDRDTGELFF.

This chain links TRBV7-9 with TRBJ1-2, with D perhaps matching TRBD1 (5 bases). Trimming stripped 5 bases from V and 3 bases from J, with 16 bases between. CDR3 length equals 15 residues. The germline V gene has CDR1 SEHNR and CDR2 FQNEAQ (reference sequence). The CDR3: CASSDGGGVYYGYTF. The CDR3 DNA reads as TGTGCCAGCAGCGATGGTGGGGGGGTTTACTATGGCTACACCTTC. The whole variable domain, remainder taken from reference TRBV7-9 and TRBJ1-2, is DTGVSQNPRHKITKRGQNVTFRCDPISEHNRLYWYRQTLGQGPEFLTYFQNEAQLEKSRLLSDRFSAERPKGSFSTLEIQRTEQGDSAMYLCASSDGGGVYYGYTFGSGTRLTVV.

This chain uses TRBV3-1 with TRBJ2-5; the D is unclear. Looked up from germline, CDR1 is LGHDT and CDR2 is YNNKEL (reference sequence). The ends were cut back, 2 bases at V and 5 bases at J, with 15 bases in the middle. The CDR3 runs 15 residues. The CDR3 bases are TGTGCCAGCAGCCAATTTCGGTCAGGTAGTGAGACCCAGTACTTC. Its protein is CASSQFRSGSETQYF.

This chain uses TRBV20-1 with TRBJ2-5, with a possible D match to TRBD1 (5 bases). The DNA end lines up better with TRBJ2-7; the J call may be wrong. The CDR3 is made up of 13 amino acids. CDR1 is DFQATT, CDR2 SNEGSKA, per germline (reference sequence). The CDR3 DNA follows: TGCAGTGCTAGAGCAGGGTGGGACTACGAGCAGTACTTC. Residues: CSARAGWDYEQYF.

This clonotype was picked up a small number of times. The gene calls are TRBV5-6 and TRBJ2-1, with a tentative D call TRBD2 (6 bases). Trimming took off 4 bases at V and 4 bases at J, with 15 bases between the two ends. CDR3 length equals 15 residues. Germline V gene data show CDR1 as SGHDT and CDR2 as YYEEEE. The chain's CDR3 is CASSPQREVYNEQFF. The CDR3 DNA follows: TGTGCCAGCAGCCCACAAAGGGAGGTGTACAATGAGCAGTTCTTC. The variable domain in full, completed from reference TRBV5-6 and TRBJ2-1, reads DAGVTQSPTHLIKTRGQQVTLRCSPKSGHDTVSWYQQALGQGPQFIFQYYEEEERQRGNFPDRFSGHQFPNYSSELNVNALLLGDSALYLCASSPQREVYNEQFFGPGTRLTVL.

This clonotype was seen a few times. The V and J genes are TRBV29-1 and TRBJ1-1; a possible D gene is TRBD1 (6 bases). Looked up from germline, CDR1 is SQVTM and CDR2 is ANQGSEA. This CDR3 comprises 14 residues. Trimming shortened V by 3 bases and J by 1 base, and 12 bases separated the two germline ends. The CDR3 nucleotides read TGCAGCGTTGAGAACAGGGTGGCGAACACTGAAGCTTTCTTT. Protein product: CSVENRVANTEAFF.

There are a few counts of this clonotype. V usage is TRBV7-2 and J usage is TRBJ2-5; D remains ambiguous. The end of the DNA aligns better with TRBJ2-7, so the J call may be wrong. CDR3 length: 16 residues. CDR1 and CDR2 (germline): SGHTA, FQGNSA. CDR3 nucleotides: TGTGCCAGCACCCTTAGGCCGCTGGGCGAACTCTACGAGCAGTACTTC. Its translation: CASTLRPLGELYEQYF.

On this clonotype itself: At one of its ends the junction is not consistent with the germline gene, which may arise from a read error. The V call is TRBV5-1, the J call TRBJ2-1; no clear D. The CDR3 covers 13 residues. Germline V gives CDR1 SGHRS, CDR2 YFSETQ. CDR3 sequence (DNA): TGTGCCAGCAGCTTAGCCCTAAACAATGAGCAGTTCTTC. It encodes CASSLALNNEQFF.

This clonotype came up a few times. The rearrangement uses TRBV27 and TRBJ2-6; D is undetermined. There are 16 residues in the CDR3. Germline CDR1 and CDR2: MNHEY and SMNVEV (reference sequence). V lost 3 bases, J lost 0 bases, and 9 bases lay in between. Here the CDR3 reads CASSLFADSGANVLTF. In DNA, the CDR3 is TGTGCCAGCAGTTTGTTCGCGGACTCTGGGGCCAACGTCCTGACTTTC.

Written as DNA, the CDR3 is TGTGCCAGCATAGGGACAGGGATAGAGACCCAGTACTTC. Amino acid sequence: CASIGTGIETQYF. V is TRBV2 and J is TRBJ2-5, with TRBD1 identical over 9 bases. The ends lost 7 bases at V and 4 bases at J; junction bases unmatched: 4. The V gene's germline CDR1 is SNHLY and CDR2 FYNNEI. The CDR3 loop spans 13 amino acids.

There are a few counts of this clonotype. The CDR3 region has the DNA TGTGCCAGCAGTTACGGACTAGCAGAACAAGAGACCCAGTACTTC. This gives the protein CASSYGLAEQETQYF. V and J are TRBV6-6 and TRBJ2-5, with 8 bases lining up with TRBD2. Germline values: CDR1 MNHNY, CDR2 SVGAGI (reference sequence). V dropped 2 bases and J dropped 2; count of bases not matched to a gene: 4. The CDR3 has 15 residues.

This clonotype occurred a few times. V is TRBV6-2 or TRBV6-3 and J is TRBJ2-3, with 7 bases lining up with TRBD2. The CDR3 sequence is 16 residues long. CDR1 is MNHEY, CDR2 SVGEGT, per germline. The junction had 15 bases not matched to a gene; V was cut back by 10 bases and J by 2 bases. The CDR3 coding sequence is TGTGCCACCGCATCCCTACTAGCGATACCCACAGATACGCAGTATTTT. It specifies CATASLLAIPTDTQYF.

This clonotype was detected a few times. This rearrangement joins TRBV3-1 to TRBJ2-5; tentative D call: TRBD2 (5 bases). CDR1 is LGHDT and CDR2 is YNNKEL in the germline V gene (reference sequence). This CDR3 spans 13 amino acids. Trimming took 1 base from V and 5 from J, leaving 8 bases between them. CDR3 in DNA: TGTGCCAGCAGCCAAGTCGGGGTCGAGACCCAGTACTTC. The encoded protein is CASSQVGVETQYF.

For this clonotype: At one end the junction does not follow the germline gene, possibly because of a read error. The chain combines TRBV20-1 with TRBJ1-5; D gene ambiguous. This CDR3 spans 15 amino acids. CDR1 and CDR2 (germline): DFQATT, SNEGSKA (reference sequence). CDR3 residues: CSASKGSYSNQPQHF. The CDR3 DNA sequence: TGCAGTGCTAGTAAGGGATCTTATAGCAATCAGCCACAGCATTTT.

The J gene is TRBJ2-2, the V gene TRBV12-3 or TRBV12-4; 9 bases line up with TRBD2. The CDR3 sequence is 13 residues long. With V trimmed by 5 bases and J by 6 bases, 1 base remained unmatched. CDR3 nucleotides: TGTGCCAGCAGTGGGACTAGCTCCGGGGAGCTGTTTTTT. As protein: CASSGTSSGELFF.

This clonotype occurred a few times. CDR3 bases: TGCGCCAGCAGCCCCGGGTCTTCTACTTTCACAGATACGCAGTATTTT. It encodes CASSPGSSTFTDTQYF. This chain connects TRBV5-1 to TRBJ2-3; D is ambiguous. There are 16 residues in the CDR3. Germline CDR1 is SGHRS and CDR2 is YFSETQ. V lost 4 bases to trimming and J lost 2 bases, with 17 bases between them.